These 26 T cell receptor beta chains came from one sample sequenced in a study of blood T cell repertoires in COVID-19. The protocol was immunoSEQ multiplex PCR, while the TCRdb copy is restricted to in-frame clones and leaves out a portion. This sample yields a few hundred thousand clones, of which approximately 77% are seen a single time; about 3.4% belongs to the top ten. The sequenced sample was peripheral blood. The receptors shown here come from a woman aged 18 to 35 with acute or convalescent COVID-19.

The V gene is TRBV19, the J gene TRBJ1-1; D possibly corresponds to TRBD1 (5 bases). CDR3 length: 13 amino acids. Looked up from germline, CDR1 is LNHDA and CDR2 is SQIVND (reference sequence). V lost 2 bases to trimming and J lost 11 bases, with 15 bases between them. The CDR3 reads CASSITAPGFAFF. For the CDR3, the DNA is TGTGCCAGTAGTATAACGGCCCCAGGGTTCGCTTTCTTT. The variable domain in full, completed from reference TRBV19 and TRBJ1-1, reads DGGITQSPKYLFRKEGQNVTLSCEQNLNHDAMYWYRQDPGQGLRLIYYSQIVNDFQKGDIAEGYSVSREKKESFPLTVTSAQKNPTAFYLCASSITAPGFAFFGQGTRLTVV.

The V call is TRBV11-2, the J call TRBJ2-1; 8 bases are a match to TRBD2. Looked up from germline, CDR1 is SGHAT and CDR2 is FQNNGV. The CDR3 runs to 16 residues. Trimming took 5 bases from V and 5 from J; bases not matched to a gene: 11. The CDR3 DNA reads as TGTGCCAGCAGCGAGAGGTGGCTAGCGGGTAACAATGAGCAGTTCTTC. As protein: CASSERWLAGNNEQFF.

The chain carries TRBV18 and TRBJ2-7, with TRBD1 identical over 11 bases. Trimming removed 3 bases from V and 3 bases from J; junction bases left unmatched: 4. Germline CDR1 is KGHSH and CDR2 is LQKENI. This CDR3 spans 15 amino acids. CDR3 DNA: TGTGCCAGCTCACCGGACAGGGGGCGAAACTACGAGCAGTACTTC. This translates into CASSPDRGRNYEQYF.

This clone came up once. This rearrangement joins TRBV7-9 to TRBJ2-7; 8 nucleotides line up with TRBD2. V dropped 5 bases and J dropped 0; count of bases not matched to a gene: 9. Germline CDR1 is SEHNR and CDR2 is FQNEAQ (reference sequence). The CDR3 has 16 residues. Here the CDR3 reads CASSPEVSGSSYEQYF. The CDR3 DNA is TGTGCCAGCAGCCCCGAGGTGAGCGGGAGCTCCTACGAGCAGTACTTC.

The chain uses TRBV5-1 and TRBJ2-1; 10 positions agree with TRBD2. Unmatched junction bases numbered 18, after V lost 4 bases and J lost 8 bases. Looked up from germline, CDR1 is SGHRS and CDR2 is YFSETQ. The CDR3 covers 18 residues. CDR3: CASSPHLAGDPRRDEQFF. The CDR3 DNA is TGCGCCAGCAGCCCTCACCTAGCGGGAGACCCGCGGAGGGATGAGCAGTTCTTC.

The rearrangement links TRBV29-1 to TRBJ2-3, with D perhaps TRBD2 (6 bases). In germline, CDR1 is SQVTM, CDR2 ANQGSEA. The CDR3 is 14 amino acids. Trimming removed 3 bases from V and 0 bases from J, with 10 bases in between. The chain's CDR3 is CSVEGTSSTDTQYF. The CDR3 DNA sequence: TGCAGCGTTGAGGGGACTTCTAGCACAGATACGCAGTATTTT.

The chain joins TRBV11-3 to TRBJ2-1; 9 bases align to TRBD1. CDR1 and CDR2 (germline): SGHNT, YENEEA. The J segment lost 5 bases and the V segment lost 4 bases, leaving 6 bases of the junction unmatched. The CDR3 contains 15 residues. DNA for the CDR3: TGTGCCAGCAGCTCCGGGACAGGGTATGACAATGAGCAGTTCTTC. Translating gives CASSSGTGYDNEQFF.

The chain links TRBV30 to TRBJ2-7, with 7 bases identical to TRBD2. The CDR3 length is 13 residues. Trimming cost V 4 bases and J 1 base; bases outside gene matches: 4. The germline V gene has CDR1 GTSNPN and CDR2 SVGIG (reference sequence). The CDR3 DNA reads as TGTGCCTGGACCTCGGGACTATCCTACGAGCAGTACTTC. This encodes CAWTSGLSYEQYF.

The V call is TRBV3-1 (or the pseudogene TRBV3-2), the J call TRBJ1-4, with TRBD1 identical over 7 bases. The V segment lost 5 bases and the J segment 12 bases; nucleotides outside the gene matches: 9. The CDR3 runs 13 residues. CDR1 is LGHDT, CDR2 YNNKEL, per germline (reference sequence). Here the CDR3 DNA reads TGTGCCAGCAGCTTCTCCGGGACAGAGGAACTGTTTTTT. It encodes CASSFSGTEELFF.

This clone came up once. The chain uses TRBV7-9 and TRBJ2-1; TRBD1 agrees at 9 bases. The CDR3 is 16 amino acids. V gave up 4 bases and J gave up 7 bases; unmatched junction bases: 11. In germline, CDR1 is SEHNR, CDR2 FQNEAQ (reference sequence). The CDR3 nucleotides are TGTGCCAGCAGCTCCACCGGGACAGGGACGGAGAATGAGCAGTTCTTC. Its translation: CASSSTGTGTENEQFF.

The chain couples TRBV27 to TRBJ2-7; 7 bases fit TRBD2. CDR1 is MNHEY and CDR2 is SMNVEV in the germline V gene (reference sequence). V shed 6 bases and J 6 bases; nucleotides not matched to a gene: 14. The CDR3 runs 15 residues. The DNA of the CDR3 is TGTGCCAGCAGACCCGAAGCGGGACTCTCTTCCGAGCAGTACTTC. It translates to CASRPEAGLSSEQYF.

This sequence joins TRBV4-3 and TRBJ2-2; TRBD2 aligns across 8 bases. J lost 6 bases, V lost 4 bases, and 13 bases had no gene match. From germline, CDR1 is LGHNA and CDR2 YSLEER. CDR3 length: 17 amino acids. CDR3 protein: CASSPHRTTSVPGELFF. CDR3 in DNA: TGCGCCAGCAGCCCCCACCGGACGACTAGCGTACCCGGGGAGCTGTTTTTT.

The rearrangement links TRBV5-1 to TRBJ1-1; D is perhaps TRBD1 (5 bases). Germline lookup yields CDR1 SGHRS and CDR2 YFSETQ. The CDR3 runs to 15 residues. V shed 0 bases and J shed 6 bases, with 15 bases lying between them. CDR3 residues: CASSLEGLGEAEAFF. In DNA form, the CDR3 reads TGCGCCAGCAGCTTGGAGGGACTAGGGGAGGCTGAAGCTTTCTTT.

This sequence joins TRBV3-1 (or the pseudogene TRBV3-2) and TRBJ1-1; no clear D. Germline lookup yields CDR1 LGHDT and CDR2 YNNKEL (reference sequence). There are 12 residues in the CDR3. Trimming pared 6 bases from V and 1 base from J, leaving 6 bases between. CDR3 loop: CASSNRNTEAFF. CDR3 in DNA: TGTGCCAGCAGTAACAGGAACACTGAAGCTTTCTTT.

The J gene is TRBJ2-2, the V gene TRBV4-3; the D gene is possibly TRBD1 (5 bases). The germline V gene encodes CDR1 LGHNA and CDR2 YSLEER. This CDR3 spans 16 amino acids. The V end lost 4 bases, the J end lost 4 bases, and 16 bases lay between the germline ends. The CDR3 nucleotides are TGCGCCAGCAGCCGGGGCCTGCAGGTCGTCACCGGGGAGCTGTTTTTT. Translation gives CASSRGLQVVTGELFF.

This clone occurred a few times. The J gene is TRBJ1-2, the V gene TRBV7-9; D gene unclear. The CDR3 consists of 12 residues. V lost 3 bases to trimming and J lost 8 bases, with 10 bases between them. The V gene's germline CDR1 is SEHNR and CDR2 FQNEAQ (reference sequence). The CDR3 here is CASSLWARGYTF. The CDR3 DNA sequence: TGTGCCAGCAGCTTGTGGGCACGCGGCTACACCTTC.

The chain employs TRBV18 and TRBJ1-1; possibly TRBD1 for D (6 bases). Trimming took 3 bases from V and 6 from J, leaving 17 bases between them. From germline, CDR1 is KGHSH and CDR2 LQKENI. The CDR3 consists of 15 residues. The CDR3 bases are TGTGCCAGCTCACCTGACAGGAAAGTCTTCGCTGAAGCTTTCTTT. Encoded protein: CASSPDRKVFAEAFF.

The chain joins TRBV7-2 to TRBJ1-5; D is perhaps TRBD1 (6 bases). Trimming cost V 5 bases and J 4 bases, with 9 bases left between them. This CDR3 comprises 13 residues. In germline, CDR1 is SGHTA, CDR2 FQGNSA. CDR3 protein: CASSTQGNQPQHF. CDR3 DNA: TGTGCCAGCAGCACGCAGGGGAATCAGCCCCAGCATTTT.

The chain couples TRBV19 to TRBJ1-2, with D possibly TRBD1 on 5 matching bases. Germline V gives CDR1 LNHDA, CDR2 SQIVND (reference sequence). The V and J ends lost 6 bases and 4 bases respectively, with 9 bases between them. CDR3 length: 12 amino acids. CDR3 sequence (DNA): TGTGCCAGTAGCAGGGATGCCTATGGCTACACCTTC. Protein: CASSRDAYGYTF.

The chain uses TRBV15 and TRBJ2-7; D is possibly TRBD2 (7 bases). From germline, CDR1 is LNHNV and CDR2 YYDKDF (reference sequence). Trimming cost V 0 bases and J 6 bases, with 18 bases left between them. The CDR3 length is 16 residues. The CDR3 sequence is CATSRDRGAFPGEQYF. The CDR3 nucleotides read TGTGCCACCAGCAGAGACCGGGGGGCGTTTCCGGGCGAGCAGTACTTC.

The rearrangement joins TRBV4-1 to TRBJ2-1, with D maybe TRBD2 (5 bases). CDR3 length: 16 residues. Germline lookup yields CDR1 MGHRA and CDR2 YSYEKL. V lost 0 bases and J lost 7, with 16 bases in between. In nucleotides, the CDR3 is TGCGCCAGCAGCCAAGAGTCCTATCGGGAATCGAATGAGCAGTTCTTC. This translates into CASSQESYRESNEQFF.

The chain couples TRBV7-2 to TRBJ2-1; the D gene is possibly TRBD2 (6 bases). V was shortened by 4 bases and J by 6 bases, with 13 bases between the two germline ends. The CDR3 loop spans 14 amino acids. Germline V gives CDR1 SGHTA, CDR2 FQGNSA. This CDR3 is CASSSGGSTNEQFF. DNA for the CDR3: TGTGCCAGCAGCTCCGGAGGGAGCACCAATGAGCAGTTCTTC.

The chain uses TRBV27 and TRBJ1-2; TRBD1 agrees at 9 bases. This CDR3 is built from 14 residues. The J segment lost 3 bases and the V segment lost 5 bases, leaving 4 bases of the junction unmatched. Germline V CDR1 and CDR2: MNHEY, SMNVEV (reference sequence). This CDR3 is CASSPWTGDYGYTF. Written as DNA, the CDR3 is TGTGCCAGCAGTCCGTGGACAGGGGACTATGGCTACACCTTC.

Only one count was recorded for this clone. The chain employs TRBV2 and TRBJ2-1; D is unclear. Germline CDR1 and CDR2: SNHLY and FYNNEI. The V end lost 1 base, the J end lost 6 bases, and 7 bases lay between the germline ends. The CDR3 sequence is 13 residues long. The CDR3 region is CASSEGRPNEQFF. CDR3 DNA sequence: TGTGCCAGCAGTGAAGGGCGGCCCAATGAGCAGTTCTTC.

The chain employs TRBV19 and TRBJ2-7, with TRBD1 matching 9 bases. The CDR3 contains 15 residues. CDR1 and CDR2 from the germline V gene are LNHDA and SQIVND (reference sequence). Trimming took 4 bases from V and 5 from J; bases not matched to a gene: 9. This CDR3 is CASSTHRGRPDEQYF. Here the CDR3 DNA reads TGTGCCAGTAGTACCCACAGGGGGCGCCCCGACGAGCAGTACTTC.

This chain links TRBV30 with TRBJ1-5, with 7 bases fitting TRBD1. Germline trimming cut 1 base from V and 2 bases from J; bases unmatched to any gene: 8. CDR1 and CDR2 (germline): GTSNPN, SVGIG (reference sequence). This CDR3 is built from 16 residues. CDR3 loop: CAWSATGTSGNQPQHF. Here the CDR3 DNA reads TGTGCCTGGAGTGCGACAGGGACGAGCGGCAATCAGCCCCAGCATTTT.